This T cell receptor beta chain was profiled in a study of blood T cell repertoires in COVID-19. Overall study: PBMCs, B-cell-depleted T cells, or T cells were the source of the cDNA or gDNA that made up the material.

TCRdb's table, derived via immunoSEQ multiplex PCR, lists solely in-frame clones and lacks some. The data contain 150,000 to 200,000 clones, 85% to 95% of them seen just once; the ten biggest clones take up 2%. CDR1 and CDR2 from the germline V gene are MNHEY and SMNVEV (reference sequence). This CDR3 spans 15 amino acids. V was clipped by 3 bases and J by 5 bases; unmatched bases: 7. V and J are TRBV27 and TRBJ1-5; TRBD1 agrees at 7 bases. The source material was peripheral blood. The receptor's source is an older woman with COVID-19, enrolled during active disease. Here the CDR3 reads CASSLEGAWDQPQHF. Here the CDR3 DNA reads TGTGCCAGCAGTTTGGAGGGGGCTTGGGATCAGCCCCAGCATTTT.